Below, one T cell receptor (beta chain) is given with its context. Antigen specificity is unknown. MiXCR re-clonotyped the PCR reads for TCRdb. The sample includes over 20,000 clones, roughly a quarter seen only once; the top ten take roughly a fifth. Thyroid surgery was preceded by no treatment in any patient. This specimen belongs to a study of metastatic and nonmetastatic thyroid tumors. Turning to the study itself: Thyroid patients, malignant and benign, had repertoires compared across blood and tumor or nodule tissue.

Study findings and constraints: For both blood and tumor, malignant thyroid tumors reportedly showed significantly higher TCR beta diversity than benign nodules did.

V was trimmed by 6 bases and J by 3 bases, leaving 19 bases between them. Germline lookup yields CDR1 DFQATT and CDR2 SNEGSKA (reference sequence). The length of the CDR3 is 15 residues. This TCR derives from a female donor with papillary thyroid cancer or a benign thyroid nodule (not recorded which). Some clones in this sample may be carry-over from other donors' samples. The sequenced material came from blood. The rearrangement links TRBV20-1 to TRBJ2-3; no clear D gene. Here the CDR3 DNA reads TGCAGTGCGAACTATATTGGGGAAATGACAGATACGCAGTATTTT. Its protein product is CSANYIGEMTDTQYF.